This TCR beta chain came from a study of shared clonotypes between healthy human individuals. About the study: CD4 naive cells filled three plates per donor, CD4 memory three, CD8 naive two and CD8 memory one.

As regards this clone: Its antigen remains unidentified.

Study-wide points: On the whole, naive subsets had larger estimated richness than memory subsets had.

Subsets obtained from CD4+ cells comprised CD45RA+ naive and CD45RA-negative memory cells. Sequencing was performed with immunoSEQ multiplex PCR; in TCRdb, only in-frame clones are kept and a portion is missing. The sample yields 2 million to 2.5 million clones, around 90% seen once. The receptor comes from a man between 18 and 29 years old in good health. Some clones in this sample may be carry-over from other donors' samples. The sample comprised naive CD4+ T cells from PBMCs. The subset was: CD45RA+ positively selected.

CDR3 sequence reads: CASSLETPNQPQHF. The CDR3 coding sequence is TGTGCCAGCAGCTTAGAAACTCCGAATCAGCCCCAGCATTTT. The chain carries TRBV7-9 and TRBJ1-5; D remains ambiguous. The CDR3 spans 14 residues. The V end lost 1 base, the J end lost 4 bases, and 8 bases lay between the germline ends. Germline-derived CDR1 and CDR2 are SEHNR and FQNEAQ (reference sequence).